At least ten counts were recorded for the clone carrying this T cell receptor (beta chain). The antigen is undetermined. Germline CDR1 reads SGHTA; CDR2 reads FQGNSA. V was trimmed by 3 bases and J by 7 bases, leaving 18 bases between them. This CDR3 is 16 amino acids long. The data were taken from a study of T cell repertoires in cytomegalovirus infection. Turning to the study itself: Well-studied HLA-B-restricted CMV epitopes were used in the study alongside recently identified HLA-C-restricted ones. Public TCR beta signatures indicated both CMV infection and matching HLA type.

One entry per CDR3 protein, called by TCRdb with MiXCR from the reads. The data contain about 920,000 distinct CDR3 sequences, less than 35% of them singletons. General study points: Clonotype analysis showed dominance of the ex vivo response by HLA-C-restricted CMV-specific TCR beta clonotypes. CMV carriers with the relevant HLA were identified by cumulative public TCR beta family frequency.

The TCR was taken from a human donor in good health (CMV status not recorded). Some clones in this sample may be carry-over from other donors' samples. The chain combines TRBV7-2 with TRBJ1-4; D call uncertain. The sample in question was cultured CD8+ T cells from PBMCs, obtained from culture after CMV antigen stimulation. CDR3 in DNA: TGTGCCAGCAGCTTTGGTTCCCTTGGTTGGGGTGAAAAACTGTTTTTT. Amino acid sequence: CASSFGSLGWGEKLFF.